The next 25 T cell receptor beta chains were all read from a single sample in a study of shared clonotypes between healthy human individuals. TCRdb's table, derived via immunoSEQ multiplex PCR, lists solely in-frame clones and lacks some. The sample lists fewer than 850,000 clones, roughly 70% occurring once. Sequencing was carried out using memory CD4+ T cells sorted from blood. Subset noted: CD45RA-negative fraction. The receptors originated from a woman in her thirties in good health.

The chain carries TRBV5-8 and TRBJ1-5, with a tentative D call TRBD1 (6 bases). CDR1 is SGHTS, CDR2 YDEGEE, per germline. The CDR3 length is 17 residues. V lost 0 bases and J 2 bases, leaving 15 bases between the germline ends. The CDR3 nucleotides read TGTGCCAGCAGCTTGGGGGGATCGTCAGGGGGCAATCAGCCCCAGCATTTT. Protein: CASSLGGSSGGNQPQHF.

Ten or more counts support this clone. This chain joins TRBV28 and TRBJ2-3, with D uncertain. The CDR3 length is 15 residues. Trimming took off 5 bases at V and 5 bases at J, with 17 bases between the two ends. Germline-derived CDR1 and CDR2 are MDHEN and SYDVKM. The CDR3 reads CASSPPGRRGDTQYF. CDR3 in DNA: TGTGCCAGCAGTCCACCGGGTAGACGAGGAGATACGCAGTATTTT.

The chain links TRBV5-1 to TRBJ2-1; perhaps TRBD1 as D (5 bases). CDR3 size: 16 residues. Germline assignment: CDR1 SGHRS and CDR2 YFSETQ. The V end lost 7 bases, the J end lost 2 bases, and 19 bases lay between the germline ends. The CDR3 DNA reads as TGCGCCAGCGTATTATCTCAGGGTGGACCCTACAATGAGCAGTTCTTC. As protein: CASVLSQGGPYNEQFF.

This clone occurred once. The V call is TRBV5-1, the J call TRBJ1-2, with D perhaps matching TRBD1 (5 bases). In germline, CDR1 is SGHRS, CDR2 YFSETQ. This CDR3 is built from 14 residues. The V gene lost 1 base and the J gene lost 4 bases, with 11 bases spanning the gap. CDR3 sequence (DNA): TGCGCCAGCAGCTTGTTAGGCCAGGGCTATGGCTACACCTTC. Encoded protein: CASSLLGQGYGYTF. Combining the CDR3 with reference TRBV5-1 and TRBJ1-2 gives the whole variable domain KAGVTQTPRYLIKTRGQQVTLSCSPISGHRSVSWYQQTPGQGLQFLFEYFSETQRNKGNFPGRFSGRQFSNSRSEMNVSTLELGDSALYLCASSLLGQGYGYTFGSGTRLTVV.

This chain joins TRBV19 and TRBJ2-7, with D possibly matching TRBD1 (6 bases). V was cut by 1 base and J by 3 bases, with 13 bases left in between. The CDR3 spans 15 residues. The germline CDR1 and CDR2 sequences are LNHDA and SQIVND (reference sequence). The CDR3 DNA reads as TGTGCCAGTAGTATAGCCGGACAGCCTTTCTACGAGCAGTACTTC. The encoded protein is CASSIAGQPFYEQYF.

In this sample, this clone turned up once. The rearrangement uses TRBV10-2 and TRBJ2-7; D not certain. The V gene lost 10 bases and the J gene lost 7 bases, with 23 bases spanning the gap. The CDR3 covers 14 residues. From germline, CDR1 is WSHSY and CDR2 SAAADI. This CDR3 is CATLSRSSRREQYF. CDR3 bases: TGCGCCACCCTTAGCCGGTCGTCCAGAAGGGAGCAGTACTTC.

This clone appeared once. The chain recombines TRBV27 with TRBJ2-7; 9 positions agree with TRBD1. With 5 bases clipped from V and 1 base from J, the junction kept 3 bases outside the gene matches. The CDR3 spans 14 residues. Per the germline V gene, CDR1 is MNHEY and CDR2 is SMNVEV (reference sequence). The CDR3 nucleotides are TGTGCCAGCAGTAGACAGGGGGAATCCTACGAGCAGTACTTC. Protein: CASSRQGESYEQYF.

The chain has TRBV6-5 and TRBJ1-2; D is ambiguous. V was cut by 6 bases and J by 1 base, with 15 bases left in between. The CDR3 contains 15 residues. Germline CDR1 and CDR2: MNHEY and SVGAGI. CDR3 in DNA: TGTGCCAGCAGCCCCGGTCCACCCGATAACTATGGCTACACCTTC. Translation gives CASSPGPPDNYGYTF.

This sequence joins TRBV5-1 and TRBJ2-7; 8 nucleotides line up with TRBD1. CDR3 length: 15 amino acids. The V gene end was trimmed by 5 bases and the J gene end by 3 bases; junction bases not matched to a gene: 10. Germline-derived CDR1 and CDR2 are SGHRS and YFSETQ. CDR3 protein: CASRWAEGQVYEQYF. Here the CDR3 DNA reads TGCGCCAGCAGATGGGCTGAGGGACAGGTCTACGAGCAGTACTTC.

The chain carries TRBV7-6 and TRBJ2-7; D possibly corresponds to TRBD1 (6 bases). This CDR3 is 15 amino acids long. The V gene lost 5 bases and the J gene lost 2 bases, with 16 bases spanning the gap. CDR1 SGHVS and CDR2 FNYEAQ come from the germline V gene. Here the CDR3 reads CASSQGSGQAYEQYF. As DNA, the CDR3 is TGTGCCAGCAGCCAAGGATCGGGACAAGCCTACGAGCAGTACTTC.

The DNA of the CDR3 is TGCGCCAGCAGTTCCAGGACGGGCCTGAACACTGAAGCTTTCTTT. Its protein is CASSSRTGLNTEAFF. The J gene is TRBJ1-1, the V gene TRBV10-1; D not certain. CDR1 is WNHNN and CDR2 is SYGVQD in the germline V gene (reference sequence). Trimming pared 5 bases from V and 0 bases from J, leaving 13 bases between. CDR3 size: 15 residues.

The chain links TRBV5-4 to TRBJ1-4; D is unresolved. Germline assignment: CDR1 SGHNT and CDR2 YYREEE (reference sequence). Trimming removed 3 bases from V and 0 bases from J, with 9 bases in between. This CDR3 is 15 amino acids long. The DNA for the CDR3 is TGTGCCAGCAGCTACTCCAGTGCAACTAATGAAAAACTGTTTTTT. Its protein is CASSYSSATNEKLFF. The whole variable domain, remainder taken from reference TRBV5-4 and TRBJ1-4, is ETGVTQSPTHLIKTRGQQVTLRCSSQSGHNTVSWYQQALGQGPQFIFQYYREEENGRGNFPPRFSGLQFPNYSSELNVNALELDDSALYLCASSYSSATNEKLFFGSGTQLSVL.

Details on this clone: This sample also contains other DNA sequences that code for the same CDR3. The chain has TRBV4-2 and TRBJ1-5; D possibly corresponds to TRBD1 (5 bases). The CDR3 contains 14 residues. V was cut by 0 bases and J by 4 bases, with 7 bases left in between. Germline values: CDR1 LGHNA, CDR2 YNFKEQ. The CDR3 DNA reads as TGTGCCAGCAGCCAAGAGGGGGGTAATCAGCCCCAGCATTTT. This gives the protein CASSQEGGNQPQHF.

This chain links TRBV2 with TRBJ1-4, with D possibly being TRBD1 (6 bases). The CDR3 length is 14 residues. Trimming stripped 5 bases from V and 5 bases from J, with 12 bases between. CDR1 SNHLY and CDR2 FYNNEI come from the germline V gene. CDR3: CASSPTGRNEKLFF. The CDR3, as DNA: TGTGCCAGCAGTCCGACAGGAAGAAATGAAAAACTGTTTTTT.

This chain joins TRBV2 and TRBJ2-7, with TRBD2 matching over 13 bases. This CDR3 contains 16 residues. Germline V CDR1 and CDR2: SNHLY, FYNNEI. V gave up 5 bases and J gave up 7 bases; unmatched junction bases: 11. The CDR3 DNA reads TGTGCCAGCAGTCATCCGGGACTAGCGGGATGGGATGAGCAGTACTTC. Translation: CASSHPGLAGWDEQYF.

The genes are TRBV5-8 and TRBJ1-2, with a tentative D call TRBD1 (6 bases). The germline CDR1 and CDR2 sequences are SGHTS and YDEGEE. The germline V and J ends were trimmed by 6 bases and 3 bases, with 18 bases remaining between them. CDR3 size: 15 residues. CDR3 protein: CASTPWRGTHYGYTF. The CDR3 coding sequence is TGTGCCAGCACCCCGTGGAGGGGGACCCACTATGGCTACACCTTC.

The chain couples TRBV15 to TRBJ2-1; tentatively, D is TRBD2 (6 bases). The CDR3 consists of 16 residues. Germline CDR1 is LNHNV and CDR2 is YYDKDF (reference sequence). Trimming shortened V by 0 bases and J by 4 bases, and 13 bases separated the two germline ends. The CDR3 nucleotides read TGTGCCACCAGCAGAGATATCGTAGCGGAGTACAATGAGCAGTTCTTC. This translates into CATSRDIVAEYNEQFF.

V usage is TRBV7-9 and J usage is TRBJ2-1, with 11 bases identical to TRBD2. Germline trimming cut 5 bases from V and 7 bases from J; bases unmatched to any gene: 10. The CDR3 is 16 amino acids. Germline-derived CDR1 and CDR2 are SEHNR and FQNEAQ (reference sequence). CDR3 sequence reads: CASSPLGTSGRNEQFF. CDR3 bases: TGTGCCAGCAGCCCGTTGGGGACTAGCGGCAGGAATGAGCAGTTCTTC.

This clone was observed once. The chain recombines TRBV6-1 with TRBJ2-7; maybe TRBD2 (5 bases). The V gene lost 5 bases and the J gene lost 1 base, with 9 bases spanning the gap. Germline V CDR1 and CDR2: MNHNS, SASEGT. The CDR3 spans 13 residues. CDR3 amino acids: CASSMRTSYEQYF. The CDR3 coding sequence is TGTGCCAGCAGTATGCGGACTTCCTACGAGCAGTACTTC.

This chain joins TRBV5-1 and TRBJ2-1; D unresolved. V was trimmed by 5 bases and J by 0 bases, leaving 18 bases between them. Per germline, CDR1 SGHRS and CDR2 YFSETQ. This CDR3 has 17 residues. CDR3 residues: CASRPPATPSSYNEQFF. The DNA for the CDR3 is TGCGCCAGCAGGCCCCCGGCGACCCCAAGCTCCTACAATGAGCAGTTCTTC.

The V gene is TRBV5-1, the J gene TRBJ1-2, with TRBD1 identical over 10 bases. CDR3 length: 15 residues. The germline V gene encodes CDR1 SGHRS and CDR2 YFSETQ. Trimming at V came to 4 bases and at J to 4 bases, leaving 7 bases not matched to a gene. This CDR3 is CASSPDRGRSYGYTF. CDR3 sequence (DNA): TGCGCCAGCAGCCCAGACAGGGGGCGATCCTATGGCTACACCTTC.

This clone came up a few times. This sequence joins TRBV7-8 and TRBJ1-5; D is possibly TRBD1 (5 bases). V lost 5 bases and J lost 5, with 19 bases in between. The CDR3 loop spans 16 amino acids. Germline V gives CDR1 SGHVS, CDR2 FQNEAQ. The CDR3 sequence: CASSREGWLVHQPQHF. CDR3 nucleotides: TGTGCCAGCAGCCGAGAGGGGTGGCTAGTTCATCAGCCCCAGCATTTT.

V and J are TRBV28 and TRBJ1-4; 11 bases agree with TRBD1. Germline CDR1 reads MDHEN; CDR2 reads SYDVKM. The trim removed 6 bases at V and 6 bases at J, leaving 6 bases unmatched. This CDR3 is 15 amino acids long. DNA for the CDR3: TGTGCCAGCAGACACCCGGGACAGGGGGATGAAAAACTGTTTTTT. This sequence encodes CASRHPGQGDEKLFF.

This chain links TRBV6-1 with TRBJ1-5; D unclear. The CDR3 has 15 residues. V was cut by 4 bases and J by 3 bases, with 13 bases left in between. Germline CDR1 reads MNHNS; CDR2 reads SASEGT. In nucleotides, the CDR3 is TGTGCCAGCAGTGTTTCGACGCTTACCAATCAGCCCCAGCATTTT. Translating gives CASSVSTLTNQPQHF.

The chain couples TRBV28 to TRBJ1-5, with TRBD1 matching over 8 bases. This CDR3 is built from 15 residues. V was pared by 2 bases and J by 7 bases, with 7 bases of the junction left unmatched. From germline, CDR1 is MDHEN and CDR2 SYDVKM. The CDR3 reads CASSLRPGGRQPQHF. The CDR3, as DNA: TGTGCCAGCAGTTTAAGGCCAGGGGGCCGCCAGCCCCAGCATTTT.